This T cell receptor beta chain was retrieved from a study of CD8+ T cells in alopecia areata. On the study more broadly: Tofacitinib was taken orally by treated patients, and the dose was 5 to 10 mg twice daily. Tofacitinib ran for 6 to 18 months before 6 months off drug.

The sequencing template was cDNA reverse transcribed from extracted RNA. Sequenced by immunoSEQ multiplex PCR; TCRdb stores in-frame clones only, minus some. The sample has 200,000 to 250,000 clones; about three fifths are singletons. Treatment reported: oral pan-JAK inhibitor, 5-10 mg twice daily. Sorting from PBMCs produced CD4+ and CD8+ T cells. Study findings and constraints: Tofacitinib did not eliminate many expanded lesional clones from scalp or blood.

Regarding this clone: Antigen: not known.

The CDR3 runs 14 residues. In germline, CDR1 is SGHTA, CDR2 FQGNSA. V dropped 1 base and J dropped 1 base, with 7 bases sitting between them. The receptor was isolated from a human donor with alopecia areata. V gene TRBV7-2 combines with J gene TRBJ2-5; D may correspond to TRBD1 or TRBD2 (5 bases each). Sequencing used CD4+ T cells sorted from blood, obtained at week 4, from a patient treated with tofacitinib. The CDR3 sequence is CASSLGGIQETQYF. CDR3 DNA: TGTGCCAGCAGCTTAGGGGGGATCCAAGAGACCCAGTACTTC.